A single sample gave rise to the 21 T cell receptor beta chains below, sequenced in a study of control samples from healthy donors and cancer patients. This table comes from immunoSEQ multiplex PCR, and its TCRdb copy is limited to in-frame clones, with some not included. The sample shows around 96,000 clones, over 85% of them seen only once. The sequenced material came from blood. These receptors were obtained from a man between 18 and 29 years old in good health.

The chain has TRBV29-1 and TRBJ1-4; D is unresolved. The CDR3 spans 12 residues. V gave up 7 bases and J gave up 0 bases, with 6 bases separating them. Germline CDR1 is SQVTM and CDR2 is ANQGSEA. The chain's CDR3 is CSASPTNEKLFF. DNA for the CDR3: TGCAGCGCGAGCCCAACTAATGAAAAACTGTTTTTT.

On this clone: This sample also contains other DNA sequences that code for the same CDR3. V and J are TRBV3-1 (or the pseudogene TRBV3-2) and TRBJ2-2; no clear D. Trimming took 4 bases from V and 4 from J, leaving 4 bases between them. In germline, CDR1 is LGHDT, CDR2 YNNKEL (reference sequence). The CDR3 spans 12 residues. The CDR3 nucleotides read TGTGCCAGCAGCCGGGGCACCGGGGAGCTGTTTTTT. Amino acid sequence: CASSRGTGELFF.

V and J are TRBV9 and TRBJ2-5; 8 nucleotides align to TRBD2. The germline V gene has CDR1 SGDLS and CDR2 YYNGEE. This CDR3 region has 15 residues. V was pared by 2 bases and J by 5 bases, with 8 bases of the junction left unmatched. CDR3 in amino acids: CASSVLAGRGETQYF. The CDR3, as DNA: TGTGCCAGCAGCGTTTTAGCGGGGAGGGGGGAGACCCAGTACTTC.

V gene TRBV30 combines with J gene TRBJ1-6; D unresolved. The CDR3 consists of 20 residues. The V end was cut by 0 bases, the J end by 0 bases, with 21 bases between. CDR1 is GTSNPN, CDR2 SVGIG, per germline (reference sequence). The CDR3 DNA follows: TGTGCCTGGAGTGTCAGACGGCGGTGGGTGCTAAGCTCCTATAATTCACCCCTCCACTTT. Amino acid sequence: CAWSVRRRWVLSSYNSPLHF. The full variable domain, rest sourced from reference TRBV30 and TRBJ1-6, is SQTIHQWPATLVQPVGSPLSLECTVEGTSNPNLYWYRQAAGRGLQLLFYSVGIGQISSEVPQNLSASRPQDRQFILSSKKLLLSDSGFYLCAWSVRRRWVLSSYNSPLHFGNGTRLTVT.

V is TRBV11-2 and J is TRBJ1-4, with a tentative D call TRBD1 (6 bases). The CDR3 extends over 15 amino acids. V lost 5 bases to trimming and J lost 3 bases, with 13 bases between them. CDR1 is SGHAT and CDR2 is FQNNGV in the germline V gene. CDR3 in DNA: TGTGCCAGCAGCCGAATAGGACAGCCTAATGAAAAACTGTTTTTT. Its translation is CASSRIGQPNEKLFF.

The chain is built from TRBV4-1 and TRBJ1-5; D remains ambiguous. The CDR3 sequence is 14 residues long. Per germline, CDR1 MGHRA and CDR2 YSYEKL. The V end lost 0 bases, the J end lost 0 bases, and 3 bases lay between the germline ends. The CDR3 is CASSQEYSNQPQHF. DNA of the CDR3: TGCGCCAGCAGCCAAGAATATAGCAATCAGCCCCAGCATTTT.

The chain recombines TRBV27 with TRBJ1-6; 7 nucleotides line up with TRBD1. Germline V gives CDR1 MNHEY, CDR2 SMNVEV (reference sequence). The CDR3 length is 15 residues. J gave up 5 bases and V 3 bases, and 4 bases lay outside the gene matches. In nucleotides, the CDR3 is TGTGCCAGCAGTTTTGTTGACAGGGATAATTCACCCCTCCACTTT. Translated: CASSFVDRDNSPLHF.

The chain carries TRBV30 and TRBJ1-5, with D possibly matching TRBD1 (5 bases). Germline assignment: CDR1 GTSNPN and CDR2 SVGIG (reference sequence). Trimming removed 4 bases at V and 4 bases at J, with 17 bases between. This CDR3 contains 15 residues. CDR3 amino acids: CAWNGRGRINQPQHF. CDR3 DNA sequence: TGTGCCTGGAACGGTCGGGGACGGATAAATCAGCCCCAGCATTTT.

The chain uses TRBV6-5 and TRBJ2-7, with D maybe TRBD2 (5 bases). This CDR3 region has 14 residues. V shed 6 bases and J shed 7 bases, with 19 bases lying between them. Germline V gene data show CDR1 as MNHEY and CDR2 as SVGAGI. The CDR3 DNA reads TGTGCCAGCAGCGGCGGGTGGGCCCTCGAAGAGCAGTACTTC. Amino acids: CASSGGWALEEQYF.

The chain joins TRBV29-1 to TRBJ2-7, with 10 bases fitting TRBD2. J lost 2 bases, V lost 1 base, and 5 bases had no gene match. CDR1 is SQVTM and CDR2 is ANQGSEA in the germline V gene. This CDR3 has 15 residues. In DNA, the CDR3 is TGCAGCGTTGAAGTCGGGACTAGCGAACCCTACGAGCAGTACTTC. Translating it yields CSVEVGTSEPYEQYF.

The chain is built from TRBV4-1 and TRBJ1-1, with D unresolved. Per germline, CDR1 MGHRA and CDR2 YSYEKL. V lost 2 bases and J 0 bases, leaving 4 bases between the germline ends. The CDR3 runs 13 residues. CDR3 in DNA: TGCGCCAGCAGCCAATCAGTGAACACTGAAGCTTTCTTT. Translated: CASSQSVNTEAFF.

This clone was recorded a few times. The chain joins TRBV25-1 to TRBJ2-3; D gene unclear. The V and J ends lost 7 bases and 2 bases respectively, with 10 bases between them. Germline V lookup: CDR1 MGHDK, CDR2 SYGVNS. This CDR3 has 13 amino acids. The CDR3 sequence: CASIGESTDTQYF. The CDR3 bases are TGTGCCAGCATAGGTGAATCCACAGATACGCAGTATTTT. The full variable domain, completed using reference TRBV25-1 and TRBJ2-3, is EADIYQTPRYLVIGTGKKITLECSQTMGHDKMYWYQQDPGMELHLIHYSYGVNSTEKGDLSSESTVSRIRTEHFPLTLESARPSHTSQYLCASIGESTDTQYFGPGTRLTVL.

CDR3 in amino acids: CASGDRDRGLLAFF. CDR3 nucleotides: TGTGCCAGCGGGGACCGGGACAGGGGTCTCTTAGCTTTCTTT. The rearrangement joins TRBV28 to TRBJ1-1, with TRBD1 identical over 10 bases. Germline V CDR1 and CDR2: MDHEN, SYDVKM. The V segment lost 8 bases and the J segment 10 bases; nucleotides outside the gene matches: 13. CDR3 length equals 14 residues.

V and J are TRBV7-9 and TRBJ2-1; the D gene is possibly TRBD1 (6 bases). Germline CDR1 reads SEHNR; CDR2 reads FQNEAQ (reference sequence). This CDR3 spans 15 amino acids. V lost 5 bases to trimming and J lost 2 bases, with 13 bases between them. CDR3: CASSPQGLTYNEQFF. CDR3 sequence (DNA): TGTGCCAGCAGCCCTCAGGGGCTCACCTACAATGAGCAGTTCTTC.

The rearrangement joins TRBV5-5 to TRBJ1-4; D might be TRBD1 (5 bases). The CDR3 length is 15 residues. V lost 4 bases and J 8 bases, leaving 18 bases between the germline ends. Per the germline V gene, CDR1 is SGHKS and CDR2 is YYEKEE (reference sequence). The CDR3 loop is CASSTNPGDVEKLFF. The CDR3 bases are TGTGCCAGCAGCACAAACCCCGGGGACGTAGAAAAACTGTTTTTT.

CDR3 in DNA: TGCAGCGTTGACTTGGGACAGACGAACACCGGGGAGCTGTTTTTT. As protein: CSVDLGQTNTGELFF. The chain uses TRBV29-1 and TRBJ2-2, with 7 bases matching TRBD1. Germline CDR1 is SQVTM and CDR2 is ANQGSEA. V dropped 3 bases and J dropped 0; count of bases not matched to a gene: 4. The CDR3 length is 15 residues.

The chain recombines TRBV7-2 with TRBJ1-1, with a weak D call TRBD1 (5 bases). Trimming cost V 5 bases and J 3 bases, with 16 bases left between them. The CDR3 covers 15 residues. Germline loops: CDR1 SGHTA, CDR2 FQGNSA. CDR3 protein: CASSPGYRGHTEAFF. The CDR3 DNA reads as TGTGCCAGCAGCCCCGGCTATAGGGGACACACTGAAGCTTTCTTT.

The V call is TRBV28, the J call TRBJ1-5; a weak D match, TRBD1 (5 bases). The CDR3 is 12 amino acids. Looked up from germline, CDR1 is MDHEN and CDR2 is SYDVKM. The germline V and J ends were trimmed by 11 bases and 5 bases, with 13 bases remaining between them. The CDR3 region is CAHGGVYQPQHF. CDR3 coding DNA: TGTGCCCACGGGGGGGTCTATCAGCCCCAGCATTTT. The whole variable domain, filled in from reference TRBV28 and TRBJ1-5, reads DVKVTQSSRYLVKRTGEKVFLECVQDMDHENMFWYRQDPGLGLRLIYFSYDVKMKEKGDIPEGYSVSREKKERFSLILESASTNQTSMYLCAHGGVYQPQHFGDGTRLSIL.

This clone has a handful of counts. V is TRBV28 and J is TRBJ1-3, with D uncertain. With 6 bases removed from V and 1 base from J, the gap between germline ends came to 10 bases. CDR3 length: 14 amino acids. Germline values: CDR1 MDHEN, CDR2 SYDVKM. The CDR3 region is CASSLPRSGNTIYF. The DNA of the CDR3 is TGTGCCAGCAGCTTACCGCGGTCTGGAAACACCATATATTTT. The variable domain in full, with the rest retrieved from reference TRBV28 and TRBJ1-3, is DVKVTQSSRYLVKRTGEKVFLECVQDMDHENMFWYRQDPGLGLRLIYFSYDVKMKEKGDIPEGYSVSREKKERFSLILESASTNQTSMYLCASSLPRSGNTIYFGEGSWLTVV.

This rearrangement joins TRBV2 to TRBJ1-1; D gene uncertain. Trimming removed 3 bases from V and 3 bases from J, with 11 bases in between. Germline V lookup: CDR1 SNHLY, CDR2 FYNNEI. CDR3 size: 14 residues. CDR3: CASSDRWQHTEAFF. The CDR3 DNA reads as TGTGCCAGCAGTGATCGGTGGCAGCACACTGAAGCTTTCTTT.

This CDR3 is CASSLDGTTYEQYF. CDR3 bases: TGTGCCAGCAGCTTAGACGGTACCACCTACGAGCAGTACTTC. The chain uses TRBV7-9 and TRBJ2-7, with D unclear. Trimming pared 1 base from V and 2 bases from J, leaving 9 bases between. The CDR3 covers 14 residues. The germline V gene encodes CDR1 SEHNR and CDR2 FQNEAQ (reference sequence).